This T cell receptor beta chain emerged from a study of T-cell memory formation after mild COVID-19. Trimming pared 2 bases from V and 5 bases from J, leaving 26 bases between. Germline lookup yields CDR1 MGHDK and CDR2 SYGVNS. The length of the CDR3 is 19 residues. This clonotype came up a few times. The TCR alpha and TCR beta cDNA libraries, bearing sample barcodes and UMIs, were generated by 5'RACE using constant-segment primers. TCRdb passed the 5' RACE reads through MiXCR, listing each CDR3 protein once. This table holds about 470,000 distinct CDR3 sequences, around a quarter found once. The rearrangement uses TRBV25-1 and TRBJ2-3, with D tentatively TRBD1 or TRBD2 (5 bases each). Source material: PBMCs or a T cell subset sorted from them (not recorded which). This clonotype was sampled from an adult woman who had mild COVID-19 (a few samples of this study predate the infection). Cell type and time point are not known. As DNA, the CDR3 is TGTGCCAGCAGTGAAATTCCCCCCCGGGGCAATGTGTGGGGAGATACGCAGTATTTT. It translates to CASSEIPPRGNVWGDTQYF.